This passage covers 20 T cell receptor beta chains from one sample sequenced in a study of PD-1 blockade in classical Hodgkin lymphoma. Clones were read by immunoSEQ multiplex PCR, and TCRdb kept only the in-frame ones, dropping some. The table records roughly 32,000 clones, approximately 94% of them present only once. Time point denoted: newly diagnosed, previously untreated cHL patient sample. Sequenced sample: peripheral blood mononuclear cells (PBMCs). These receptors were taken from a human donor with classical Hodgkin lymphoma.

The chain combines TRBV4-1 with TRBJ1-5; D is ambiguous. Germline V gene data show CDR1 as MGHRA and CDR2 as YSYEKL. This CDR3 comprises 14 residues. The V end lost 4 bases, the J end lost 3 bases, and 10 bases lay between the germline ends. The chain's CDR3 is CASSRSNYNQPQHF. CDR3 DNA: TGCGCCAGCAGCCGAAGCAATTACAATCAGCCCCAGCATTTT.

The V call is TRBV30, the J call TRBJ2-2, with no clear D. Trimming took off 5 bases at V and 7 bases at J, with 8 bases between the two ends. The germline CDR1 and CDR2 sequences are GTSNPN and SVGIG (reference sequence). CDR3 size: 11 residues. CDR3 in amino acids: CAWGWGGELFF. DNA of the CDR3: TGTGCCTGGGGTTGGGGCGGGGAGCTGTTTTTT.

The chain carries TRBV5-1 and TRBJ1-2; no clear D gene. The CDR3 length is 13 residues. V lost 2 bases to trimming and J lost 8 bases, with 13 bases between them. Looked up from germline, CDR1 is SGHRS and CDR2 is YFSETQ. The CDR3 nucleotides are TGCGCCAGCAGCTTAGTCGGCCTTAGGGGCTACACCTTC. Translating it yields CASSLVGLRGYTF.

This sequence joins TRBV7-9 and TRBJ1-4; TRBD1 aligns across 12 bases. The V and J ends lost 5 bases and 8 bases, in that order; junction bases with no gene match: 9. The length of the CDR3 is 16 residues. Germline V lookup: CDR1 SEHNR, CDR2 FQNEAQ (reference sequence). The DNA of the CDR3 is TGTGCCAGCAGCCGAGGATCGGGACAGGGGGCAGAAAAACTGTTTTTT. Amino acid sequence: CASSRGSGQGAEKLFF.

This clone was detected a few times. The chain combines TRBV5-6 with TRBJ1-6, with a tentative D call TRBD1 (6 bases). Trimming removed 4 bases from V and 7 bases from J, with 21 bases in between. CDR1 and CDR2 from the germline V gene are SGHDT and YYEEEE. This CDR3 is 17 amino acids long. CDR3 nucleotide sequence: TGTGCCAGCAGCCGGGACGGCCTAAGGGGGTCAAATTCACCCCTCCACTTT. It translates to CASSRDGLRGSNSPLHF.

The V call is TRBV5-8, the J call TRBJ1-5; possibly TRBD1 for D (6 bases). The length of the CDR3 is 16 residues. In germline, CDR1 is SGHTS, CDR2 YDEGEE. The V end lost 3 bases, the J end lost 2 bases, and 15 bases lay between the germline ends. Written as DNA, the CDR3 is TGTGCCAGCAGCTGGCAGGGGTCCCGCGGCAATCAGCCCCAGCATTTT. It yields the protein CASSWQGSRGNQPQHF.

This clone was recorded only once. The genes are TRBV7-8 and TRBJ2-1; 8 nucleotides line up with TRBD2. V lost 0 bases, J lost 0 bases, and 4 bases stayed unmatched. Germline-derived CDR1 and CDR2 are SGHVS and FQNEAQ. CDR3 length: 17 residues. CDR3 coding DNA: TGTGCCAGCAGCTTAGCTCGACTAGCGTTCTCCTACAATGAGCAGTTCTTC. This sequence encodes CASSLARLAFSYNEQFF.

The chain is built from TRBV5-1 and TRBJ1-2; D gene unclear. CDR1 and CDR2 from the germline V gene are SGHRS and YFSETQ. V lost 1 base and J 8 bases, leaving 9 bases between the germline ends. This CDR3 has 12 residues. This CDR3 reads CASSLNQHGYTF. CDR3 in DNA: TGCGCCAGCAGCTTGAACCAGCACGGCTACACCTTC.

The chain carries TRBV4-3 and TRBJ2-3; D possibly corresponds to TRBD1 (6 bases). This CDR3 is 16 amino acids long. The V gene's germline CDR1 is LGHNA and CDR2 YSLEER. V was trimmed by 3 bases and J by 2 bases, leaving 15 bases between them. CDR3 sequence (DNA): TGCGCCAGCAGCCAGCTCCGGGACACACACACAGATACGCAGTATTTT. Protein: CASSQLRDTHTDTQYF.

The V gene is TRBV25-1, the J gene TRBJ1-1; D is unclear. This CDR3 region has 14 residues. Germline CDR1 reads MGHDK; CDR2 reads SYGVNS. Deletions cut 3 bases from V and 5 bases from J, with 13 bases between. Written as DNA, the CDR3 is TGTGCCAGCAGTGACGACAAAACTTGGACTGAAGCTTTCTTT. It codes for CASSDDKTWTEAFF.

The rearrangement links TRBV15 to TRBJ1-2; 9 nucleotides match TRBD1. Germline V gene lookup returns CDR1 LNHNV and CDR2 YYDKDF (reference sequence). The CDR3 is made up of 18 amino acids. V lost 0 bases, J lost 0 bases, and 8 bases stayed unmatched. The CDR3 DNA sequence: TGTGCCACCAGCAGAGATGGAAGACGGGACAGGGCTAACTATGGCTACACCTTC. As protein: CATSRDGRRDRANYGYTF.

The CDR3 reads CASSYSSSANTGELFF. The CDR3 DNA reads TGTGCCAGCAGTTACTCCTCTAGCGCCAACACCGGGGAGCTGTTTTTT. The chain employs TRBV6-5 and TRBJ2-2, with D tentatively TRBD2 (6 bases). This CDR3 is 16 amino acids long. Per germline, CDR1 MNHEY and CDR2 SVGAGI. Trimming took off 0 bases at V and 2 bases at J, with 10 bases between the two ends.

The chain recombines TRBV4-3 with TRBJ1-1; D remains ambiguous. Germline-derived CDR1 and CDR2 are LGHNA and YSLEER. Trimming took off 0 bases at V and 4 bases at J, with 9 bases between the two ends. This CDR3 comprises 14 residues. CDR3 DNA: TGCGCCAGCAGCCAAGATTTGGCAATCACTGAAGCTTTCTTT. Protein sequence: CASSQDLAITEAFF.

The DNA for the CDR3 is TGTGCCAGCAGCGGAGGGAGGGCGGAAGGATCCTACAATGAGCAGTTCTTC. Amino acids: CASSGGRAEGSYNEQFF. The chain has TRBV5-8 and TRBJ2-1, with 7 bases lining up with TRBD2. Losses at the gene ends were 4 bases for V and 1 base for J; bases not matched to a gene: 11. The CDR3 runs to 17 residues. CDR1 SGHTS and CDR2 YDEGEE come from the germline V gene. Drawing the rest from reference TRBV5-8 and TRBJ2-1, the complete variable domain is EAGVTQSPTHLIKTRGQQATLRCSPISGHTSVYWYQQALGLGLQFLLWYDEGEERNRGNFPPRFSGRQFPNYSSELNVNALELEDSALYLCASSGGRAEGSYNEQFFGPGTRLTVL.

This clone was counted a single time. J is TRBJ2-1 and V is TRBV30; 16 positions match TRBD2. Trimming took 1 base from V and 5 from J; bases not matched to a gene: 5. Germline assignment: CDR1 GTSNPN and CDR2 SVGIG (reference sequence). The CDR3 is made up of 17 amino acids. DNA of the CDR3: TGTGCCTGGAGTGAGGGACTAGCGGGAGGGTACAACAATGAGCAGTTCTTC. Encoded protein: CAWSEGLAGGYNNEQFF.

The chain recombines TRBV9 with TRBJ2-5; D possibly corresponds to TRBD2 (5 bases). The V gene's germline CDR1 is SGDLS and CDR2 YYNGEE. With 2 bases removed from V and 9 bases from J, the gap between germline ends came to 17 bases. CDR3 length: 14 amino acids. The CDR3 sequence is CASSVTDGSGSQYF. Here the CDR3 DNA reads TGTGCCAGCAGCGTTACCGATGGGAGTGGGTCCCAGTACTTC.

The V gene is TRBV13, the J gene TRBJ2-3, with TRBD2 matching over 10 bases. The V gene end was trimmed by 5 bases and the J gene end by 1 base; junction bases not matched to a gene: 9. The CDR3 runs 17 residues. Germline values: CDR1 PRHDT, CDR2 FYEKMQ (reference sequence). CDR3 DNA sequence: TGTGCCAGCAGCCTAGCCGGACTAGCGGAACGCACAGATACGCAGTATTTT. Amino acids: CASSLAGLAERTDTQYF.

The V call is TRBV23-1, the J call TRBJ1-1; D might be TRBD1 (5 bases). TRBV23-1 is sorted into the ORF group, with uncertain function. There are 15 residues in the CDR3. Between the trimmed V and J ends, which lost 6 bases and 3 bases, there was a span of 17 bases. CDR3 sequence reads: CASSALIQGDTEAFF. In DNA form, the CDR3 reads TGCGCCAGCAGCGCTTTGATCCAGGGTGACACTGAAGCTTTCTTT.

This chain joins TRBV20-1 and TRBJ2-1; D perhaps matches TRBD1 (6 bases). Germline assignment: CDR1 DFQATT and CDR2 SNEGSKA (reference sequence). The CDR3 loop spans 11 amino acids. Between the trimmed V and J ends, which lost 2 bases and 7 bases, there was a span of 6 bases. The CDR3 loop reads CSARQGNEQFF. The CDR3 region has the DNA TGCAGTGCTAGACAGGGGAATGAGCAGTTCTTC.

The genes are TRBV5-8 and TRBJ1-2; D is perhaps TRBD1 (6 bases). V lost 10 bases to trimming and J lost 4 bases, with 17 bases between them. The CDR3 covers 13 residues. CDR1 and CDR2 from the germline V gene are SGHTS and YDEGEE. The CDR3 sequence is CALWGGGTYGYTF. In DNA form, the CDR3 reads TGTGCCCTCTGGGGAGGGGGTACCTATGGCTACACCTTC.